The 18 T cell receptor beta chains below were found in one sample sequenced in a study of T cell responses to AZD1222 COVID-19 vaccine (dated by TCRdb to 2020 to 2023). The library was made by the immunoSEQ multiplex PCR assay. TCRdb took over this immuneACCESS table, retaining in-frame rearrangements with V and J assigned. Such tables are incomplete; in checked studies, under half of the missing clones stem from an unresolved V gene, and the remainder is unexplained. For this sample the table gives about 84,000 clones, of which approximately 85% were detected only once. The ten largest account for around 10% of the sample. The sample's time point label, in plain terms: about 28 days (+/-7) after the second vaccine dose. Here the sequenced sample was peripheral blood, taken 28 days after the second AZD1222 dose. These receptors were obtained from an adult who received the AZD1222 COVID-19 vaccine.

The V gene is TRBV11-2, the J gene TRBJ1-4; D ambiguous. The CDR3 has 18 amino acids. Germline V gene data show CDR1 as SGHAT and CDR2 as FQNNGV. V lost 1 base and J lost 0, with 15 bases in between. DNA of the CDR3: TGTGCCAGCAGCTTAGGAAGGGCCTCTATTGCAACTAATGAAAAACTGTTTTTT. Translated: CASSLGRASIATNEKLFF.

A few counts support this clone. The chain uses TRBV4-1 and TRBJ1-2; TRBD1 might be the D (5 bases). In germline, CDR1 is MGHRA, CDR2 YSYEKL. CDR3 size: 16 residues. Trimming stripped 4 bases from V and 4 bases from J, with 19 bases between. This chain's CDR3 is CASSREASGGPYGYTF. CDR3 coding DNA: TGCGCCAGCAGCCGGGAAGCGTCCGGGGGTCCCTATGGCTACACCTTC.

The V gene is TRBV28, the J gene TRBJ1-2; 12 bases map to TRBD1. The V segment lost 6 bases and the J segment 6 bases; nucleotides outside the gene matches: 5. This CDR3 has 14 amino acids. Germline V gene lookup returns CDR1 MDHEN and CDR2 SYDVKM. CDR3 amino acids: CASSPGTGGNGYTF. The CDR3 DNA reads TGTGCCAGCAGCCCCGGGACAGGGGGCAATGGCTACACCTTC.

CDR3 region: CASSLTGGGQPQHF. DNA of the CDR3: TGTGCCAGCAGCCTGACAGGGGGCGGTCAGCCCCAGCATTTT. The V gene is TRBV6-4, the J gene TRBJ1-5; 10 positions match TRBD1. The CDR3 has 14 residues. CDR1 is MRHNA, CDR2 SNTAGT, per germline. J lost 6 bases, V lost 6 bases, and 5 bases had no gene match.

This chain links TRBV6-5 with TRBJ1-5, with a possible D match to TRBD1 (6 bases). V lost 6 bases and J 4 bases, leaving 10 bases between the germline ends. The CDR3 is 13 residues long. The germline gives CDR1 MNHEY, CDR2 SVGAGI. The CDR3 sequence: CASREGVNQPQHF. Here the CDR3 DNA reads TGTGCCAGCAGAGAGGGGGTAAATCAGCCCCAGCATTTT.

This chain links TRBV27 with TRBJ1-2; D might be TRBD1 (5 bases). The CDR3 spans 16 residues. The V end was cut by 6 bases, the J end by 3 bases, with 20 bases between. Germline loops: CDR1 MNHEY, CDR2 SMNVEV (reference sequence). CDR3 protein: CASRAVGVQGHYGYTF. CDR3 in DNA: TGTGCCAGCAGGGCCGTCGGTGTTCAGGGCCACTATGGCTACACCTTC.

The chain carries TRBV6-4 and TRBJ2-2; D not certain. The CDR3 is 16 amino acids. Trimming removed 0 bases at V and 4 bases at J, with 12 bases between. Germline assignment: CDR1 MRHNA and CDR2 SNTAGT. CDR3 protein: CASSDSGSSTTGELFF. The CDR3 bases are TGTGCCAGCAGTGACTCTGGGTCCAGTACCACCGGGGAGCTGTTTTTT.

DNA for the CDR3: TGCAGTGCTAGGGACACTGAAGCTTTCTTT. It yields the protein CSARDTEAFF. The chain employs TRBV20-1 and TRBJ1-1; D call uncertain. Germline values: CDR1 DFQATT, CDR2 SNEGSKA (reference sequence). The CDR3 covers 10 residues. The V end was cut by 3 bases, the J end by 3 bases, with 2 bases between.

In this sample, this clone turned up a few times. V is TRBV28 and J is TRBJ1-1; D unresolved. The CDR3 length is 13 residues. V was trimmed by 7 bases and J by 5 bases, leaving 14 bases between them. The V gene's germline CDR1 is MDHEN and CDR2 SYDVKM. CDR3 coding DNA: TGTGCCAGCAAAACCAAGATGACAACTGAAGCTTTCTTT. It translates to CASKTKMTTEAFF.

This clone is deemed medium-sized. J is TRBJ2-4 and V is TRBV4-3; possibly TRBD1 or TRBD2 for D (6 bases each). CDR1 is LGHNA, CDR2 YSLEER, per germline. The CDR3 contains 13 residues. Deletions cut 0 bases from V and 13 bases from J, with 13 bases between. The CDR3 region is CASSQDRGAKQYF. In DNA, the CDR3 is TGCGCCAGCAGCCAAGATAGGGGGGCGAAACAGTACTTC.

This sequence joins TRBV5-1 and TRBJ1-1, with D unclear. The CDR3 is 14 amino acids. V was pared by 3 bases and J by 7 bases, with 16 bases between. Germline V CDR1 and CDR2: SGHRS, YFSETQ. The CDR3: CASSSHPGSVEAFF. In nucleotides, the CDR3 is TGCGCCAGCAGCTCGCATCCTGGTTCGGTTGAAGCTTTCTTT.

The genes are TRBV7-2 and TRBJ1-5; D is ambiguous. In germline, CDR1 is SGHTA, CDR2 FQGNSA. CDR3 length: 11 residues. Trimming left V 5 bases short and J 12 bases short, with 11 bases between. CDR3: CASSLYSYQHF. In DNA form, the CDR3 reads TGTGCCAGCAGCCTGTACTCTTACCAGCATTTT.

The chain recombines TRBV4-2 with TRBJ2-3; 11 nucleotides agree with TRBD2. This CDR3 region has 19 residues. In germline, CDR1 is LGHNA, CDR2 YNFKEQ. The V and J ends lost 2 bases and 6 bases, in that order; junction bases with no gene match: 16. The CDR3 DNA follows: TGTGCCAGCAGCCAATGGCCCCTAGCGGGGGGACCCCTTGAGGATACGCAGTATTTT. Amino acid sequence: CASSQWPLAGGPLEDTQYF.

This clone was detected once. The CDR3 loop is CASRQSSGNTIYF. CDR3 DNA: TGTGCCAGCAGACAGAGCTCTGGAAACACCATATATTTT. The chain carries TRBV5-4 and TRBJ1-3; D is unresolved. This CDR3 region has 13 residues. V lost 5 bases, J lost 0 bases, and 6 bases lay in between. CDR1 and CDR2 from the germline V gene are SGHNT and YYREEE (reference sequence).

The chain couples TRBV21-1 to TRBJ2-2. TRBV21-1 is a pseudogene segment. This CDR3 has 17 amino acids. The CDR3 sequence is CASSKEKDGPNTGELFF. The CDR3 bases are TGTGCCAGCAGCAAAGAAAAGGACGGACCGAACACCGGGGAGCTGTTTTTT.

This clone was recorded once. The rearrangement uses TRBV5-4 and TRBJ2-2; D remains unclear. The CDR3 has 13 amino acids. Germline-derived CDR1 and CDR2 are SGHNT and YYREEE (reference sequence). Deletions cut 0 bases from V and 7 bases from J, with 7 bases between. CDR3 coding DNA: TGTGCCAGCAGCTTGGATTCGGGCGGGGAGCTGTTTTTT. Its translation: CASSLDSGGELFF.

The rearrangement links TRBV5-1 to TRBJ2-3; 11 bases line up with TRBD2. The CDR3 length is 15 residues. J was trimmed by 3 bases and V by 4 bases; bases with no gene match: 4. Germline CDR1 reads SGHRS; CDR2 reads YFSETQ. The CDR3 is CASSNSGRGTDTQYF. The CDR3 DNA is TGCGCCAGCAGCAATAGCGGGAGGGGTACAGATACGCAGTATTTT.

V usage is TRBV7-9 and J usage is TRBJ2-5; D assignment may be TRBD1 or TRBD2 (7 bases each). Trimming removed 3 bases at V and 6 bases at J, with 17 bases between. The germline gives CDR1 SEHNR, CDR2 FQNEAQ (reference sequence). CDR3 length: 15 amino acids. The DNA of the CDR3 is TGTGCCAGCAGCTTCGCAGGGGGGGGCGTCCAGACCCAGTACTTC. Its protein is CASSFAGGGVQTQYF. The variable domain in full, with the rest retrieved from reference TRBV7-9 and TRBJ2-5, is DTGVSQNPRHKITKRGQNVTFRCDPISEHNRLYWYRQTLGQGPEFLTYFQNEAQLEKSRLLSDRFSAERPKGSFSTLEIQRTEQGDSAMYLCASSFAGGGVQTQYFGPGTRLLVL.